This is a list of T cell receptor beta chains from one sample in a study of Graves' ophthalmopathy and Graves' hyperthyroidism. TCRdb analysed the multiplex PCR reads with MiXCR anew, one entry per CDR3 protein. Of hundreds of thousands of distinct CDR3 sequences in the sample, approximately 40% are singletons; the top ten hold 44%. The sequenced sample consisted of peripheral blood. The origin of the receptors is an adult man with Graves' ophthalmopathy. Both conserved end residues are trimmed from each CDR3. Each record gives: V gene, J gene, CDR3 protein.

TRBV6-6	TRBJ2-5	ASSFTGPQETQY
TRBV19	TRBJ2-7	ASPDRGPSYEQY
TRBV29-1	TRBJ2-7	SVDVGRVPEQY
TRBV20-1	TRBJ1-4	SARPLGYLF
TRBV6-1	TRBJ1-1	ASSEARGLNTEAF
TRBV29-1	TRBJ2-5	SVRTGLETQY
TRBV10-3	TRBJ1-2	AGRRDRSPFGYT
TRBV25-1	TRBJ2-2	ASSYSGGDTGELF
TRBV7-9	TRBJ2-2	ASSFSVGELF
TRBV7-9	TRBJ1-1	ASSQNNEAF
TRBV6-5	TRBJ1-2	ASSSGTVRHGYT
TRBV25-1	TRBJ1-6	ARPGSSYNSPLH
TRBV20-1	TRBJ1-4	SAEPGQGIEKLF
TRBV25-1	TRBJ2-5	ASSEWAGERVIEETQY
TRBV25-1	TRBJ1-1	ASMSIRRGAVSTEAF
TRBV24-1	TRBJ1-5	ASSLARAWGNQPQH
TRBV15	TRBJ1-6	ATSRDLLHSNSPLH
TRBV20-1	TRBJ2-2	SARSGLVSTGELF
TRBV25-1	TRBJ2-6	ASSSGTGRDRPSGANVLT
TRBV24-1	TRBJ2-5	ATSDTRVKTQY
TRBV7-9	TRBJ1-1	ASSSDRGAEAF
TRBV10-3	TRBJ2-7	ASSEAFTGEGEQY
TRBV20-1	TRBJ2-5	SAREWGGIGETQY
TRBV6-2/TRBV6-3	TRBJ1-5	ASSYFSGGNQPQH
TRBV10-3	TRBJ2-5	AISRSPGTGSY
TRBV9	TRBJ2-2	ASSVVGTNAFGGELF
TRBV4-3	TRBJ1-2	ASSQGFGRESSGYT
TRBV7-2	TRBJ1-2	ASSLVFGGVGYT
TRBV7-2	TRBJ2-5	ASSRRTIQETQY
TRBV2	TRBJ1-2	ASRARQNNYGYT
TRBV11-1	TRBJ2-7	ASTRGGPQNEQY
TRBV10-3	TRBJ1-1	ASSSRANLGNTEAF
TRBV7-9	TRBJ2-7	ASSSKRQGPFRQY
TRBV7-8	TRBJ1-4	ASSLYRFKTTNEKLF
TRBV10-3	TRBJ2-7	ARSGRSYEQY
TRBV20-1	TRBJ2-5	SARDSEGRETQY
TRBV12-3/TRBV12-4	TRBJ1-1	ASRRDRGPTEAF
TRBV14	TRBJ1-1	ASSQAPNLRAF
TRBV11-2	TRBJ1-2	ASSSSWYGYT
TRBV6-5	TRBJ1-4	ASSPLTGTVEKLF
TRBV6-1	TRBJ1-6	ASSPLDRKYSPLH
TRBV6-1	TRBJ1-2	ASSIRGYT
TRBV7-9	TRBJ1-5	ASSQGQGPDNQPQH
TRBV24-1	TRBJ1-5	ASSELGTGRNQPQH
TRBV2	TRBJ2-6	ASTGDRVTGANVLT
TRBV10-3	TRBJ1-3	AISATGTKTGNTIY
TRBV10-2	TRBJ2-5	ASSETNRGRETQY
TRBV11-2	TRBJ2-5	ASSPSGSVAETQY
TRBV7-9	TRBJ1-1	ASSLESGAMNTEAF
TRBV6-6	TRBJ2-7	ASSYSSRQAVDEQY
TRBV29-1	TRBJ1-1	ASSFFDRETEAF
TRBV4-2	TRBJ1-5	ASSQDGTGVSAQH
TRBV19	TRBJ1-5	ASGDLLGNQPQH
TRBV20-1	TRBJ2-5	SARGKQGARTQETQY
TRBV19	TRBJ2-3	ASSISPSTDTQY
TRBV19	TRBJ1-2	ASSTRRGANYGYT
TRBV12-3/TRBV12-4	TRBJ1-6	ASSSSADSPLH
TRBV12-5	TRBJ2-5	ASAYGDVKTQY